A selection of T cell receptor beta chains follows, all from one sample in a study of blood T cells in healthy people across ages. MiXCR, applied by TCRdb to the 5' RACE reads, yields one record per CDR3 protein. The repertoire has about 640,000 distinct CDR3 sequences, approximately 30% of them found once; the top ten carry 15% to 19%. Source material: blood. Receptors were obtained from a woman at least 80 years old in good health. Each CDR3 is given with its conserved first and last residue. D genes are given only for firm matches. Clone size is shown for a subset of rows, as once, few, many or a class of expanded clone.

TRBV5-4	-	13	few	TRBJ2-7	TGTGCCAGCAGCGGGACGCAGTCCTACGAGCAGTACTTC	CASSGTQSYEQYF
TRBV5-6	-	14	many	TRBJ2-5	TGTGCCAGCAGCCTGACAACCCGCCAAGAGACCCAGTACTTC	CASSLTTRQETQYF
TRBV4-3	-	15	-	TRBJ2-7	TGCGCCAGCAGCCAAGATCTCGGCAGAGCCTACGAGCAGTACTTC	CASSQDLGRAYEQYF
TRBV7-2	-	16	-	TRBJ2-5	TGTGCCAGCAGCCAATTGGGCAGGGCCCCGGGGAAGACCCAGTACTTC	CASSQLGRAPGKTQYF
TRBV27	-	12	-	TRBJ2-1	TGTGCCAGCAGTTTTGGAGGCAATGGGCAGTTCTTC	CASSFGGNGQFF
TRBV12-3/TRBV12-4	-	12	-	TRBJ2-1	TGTGCCAGCGATCACGGCGGTGATGAGCAGTTCTTC	CASDHGGDEQFF
TRBV15	-	15	many	TRBJ2-5	TGTGCCACCAGCAGGACCACAGGGTTCCGAGAGACCCAGTACTTC	CATSRTTGFRETQYF
TRBV20-1	-	13	many	TRBJ1-2	TGCAGTGCTAGAGCGGGGGCGAACTATGGCTACACCTTC	CSARAGANYGYTF
TRBV4-3	-	16	many	TRBJ2-1	TGCGCCAGCAGCCAAGATTTCTCTAGCATCTACAATGAGCAGTTCTTC	CASSQDFSSIYNEQFF
TRBV27	-	16	many	TRBJ2-3	TGTGCCAGCAGTTTAAATGGGAGGCCGAGCACAGATACGCAGTATTTT	CASSLNGRPSTDTQYF
TRBV10-3	-	12	many	TRBJ2-5	TGTGCCATCAGTGAGAACGTTGAGACCCAGTACTTC	CAISENVETQYF
TRBV27	-	15	many	TRBJ2-7	TGTGCCAGCAGTCCGTTACAGGGCGGCTCCTACGAGCAGTACTTC	CASSPLQGGSYEQYF
TRBV15	-	17	many	TRBJ2-3	TGTGCCACCAGCAGAGGTGGGACCCCAATTAGGGCAGATACGCAGTATTTT	CATSRGGTPIRADTQYF
TRBV6-5	-	15	few	TRBJ1-6	TGTGCCAGCACCACCCACACCGACCGTGGGTCGAACCTCCACTTT	CASTTHTDRGSNLHF
TRBV5-5	TRBD1	17	many	TRBJ1-4	TGTGCCAGCAGCTTCGGACAGGGGGCGCCGACTAATGAAAAACTGTTTTTT	CASSFGQGAPTNEKLFF
TRBV7-9	-	16	many	TRBJ2-3	TGTGCCAGCAGCTTAGCGGCCGGCGCTAGCACAGATACGCAGTATTTT	CASSLAAGASTDTQYF
TRBV2	-	13	many	TRBJ2-7	TGTGCCAGCAGAGTGGACAGCTCCTACGAGCAGTACTTC	CASRVDSSYEQYF
TRBV29-1	-	11	few	TRBJ2-5	TGCAGCGTTGGCGGAGGAGAGGCCCAGTACTTC	CSVGGGEAQYF
TRBV6-5	-	13	many	TRBJ2-7	TGTGCCAGCAGTTACACTAGATCCTACGAGCAGTACTTC	CASSYTRSYEQYF
TRBV19	TRBD1	15	-	TRBJ1-2	TGTGCCAGTAGTATCCCTCGGACAGGGAACTATGGCTACACCTTC	CASSIPRTGNYGYTF
TRBV28	-	13	-	TRBJ2-5	TGTGCCAGCAACAGGGGGGGGGAAGAGACCCAGTACTTC	CASNRGGEETQYF
TRBV7-9	-	15	few	TRBJ2-7	TGTGCCAGCAGTGATACCGGGACGAACGTCTACGAGCAGTACTTC	CASSDTGTNVYEQYF
TRBV3-1	-	15	-	TRBJ2-7	TGTGCCAGCAGCCAAGATTGGGCGGATACCTACGAGCAGTACTTC	CASSQDWADTYEQYF
TRBV6-5	-	14	many	TRBJ1-2	TGTGCCAGCAGCCCCGACAAAGGGCTCTATGGCTACACCTTC	CASSPDKGLYGYTF
TRBV4-3	TRBD2	16	many	TRBJ2-3	TGCGCCAGCAGCCAAGGGGCCAGCGGGGGATTTGATACGCAGTATTTT	CASSQGASGGFDTQYF
TRBV11-2	-	17	many	TRBJ2-6	TGTGCCAGCAGCTCCACTTTACGGGGATCTGGGGCCAACGTCCTGACTTTC	CASSSTLRGSGANVLTF
TRBV3-1	TRBD1	15	-	TRBJ2-1	TGTGCCAGCAGCCAAGTATCGATACAGGGGAGTGAGCAGTTCTTC	CASSQVSIQGSEQFF
TRBV11-2	-	15	once	TRBJ1-1	TGTGCCAGCAGCGCCCCCAGGGACCCAAACACTGAAGCTTTCTTT	CASSAPRDPNTEAFF
TRBV5-1	-	16	many	TRBJ2-3	TGCGCCAGCAGCTTGGCCGGAAAGGGCTCCGGGGATACGCAGTATTTT	CASSLAGKGSGDTQYF
TRBV7-7	-	14	many	TRBJ2-5	TGTGCTAGCAGCCCTCAGGAGGGAACGGGGGAGCAGTACTTC	CASSPQEGTGEQYF
TRBV29-1	-	14	-	TRBJ2-2	TGCAGCGCCGAAAGGGGGATGGACACCGGGGAGCTGTTTTTT	CSAERGMDTGELFF
TRBV3-1	TRBD2	16	many	TRBJ2-5	TGTGCCAGCAGCCAACGGCGGGGGGGATTCCAAGAGACCCAGTACTTC	CASSQRRGGFQETQYF
TRBV7-2	-	16	many	TRBJ2-7	TGTGCCAGCAGCAGAGCGGCGTTAGCAGGGAAGAAGGAGCAGTACTTC	CASSRAALAGKKEQYF
TRBV2	-	14	few	TRBJ2-5	TGTGCCAGCACCAAAGATCGGGCCAAAGAGACCCAGTACTTC	CASTKDRAKETQYF
TRBV7-6	TRBD1	14	few	TRBJ1-6	TGTGCCAGCAGCCAGGACAGGGCGTCATCACCCCTCCACTTT	CASSQDRASSPLHF
TRBV6-6	TRBD1	15	many	TRBJ1-4	TGTGCCAGCTTGACAGGGTTGGCAACTAATGAAAAACTGTTTTTT	CASLTGLATNEKLFF
TRBV29-1	-	17	few	TRBJ2-2	TGCAGCGTTATATTTCGGGGCAGGGGTGGCGTCACCGGGGAGCTGTTTTTT	CSVIFRGRGGVTGELFF
TRBV5-1	-	14	many	TRBJ2-5	TGCGCCAGCAGTTACCCCAGTACGCAAGAGACCCAGTACTTC	CASSYPSTQETQYF
TRBV11-2	TRBD1	15	many	TRBJ1-2	TGTGCCAGCAGCTCGTACAGGGGGGTGAACTATGGCTACACCTTC	CASSSYRGVNYGYTF
TRBV11-2	-	15	-	TRBJ2-3	TGTGCCAGCAGCTTAGATCAGCTTAGCACAGGTGCGCAGTATTTT	CASSLDQLSTGAQYF
TRBV7-8	-	15	-	TRBJ1-2	TGTGCCAGCAGTTTATCGACTCAGGGAAACTATGGCTACACCTTC	CASSLSTQGNYGYTF
TRBV28	-	14	many	TRBJ2-1	TGTGCCAGCAGTTTGGGGCCCATCGACAATGAGCAGTTCTTC	CASSLGPIDNEQFF
TRBV27	-	15	-	TRBJ1-6	TGTGCCAGCAGTGTGGCAGTGAGTTATAATTCACCCCTCCACTTT	CASSVAVSYNSPLHF
TRBV19	TRBD1	15	few	TRBJ2-5	TGTGCCAGTAGTACCCACGCATCAGGGGGAGAGACCCAGTACTTC	CASSTHASGGETQYF
TRBV7-9	TRBD1	14	many	TRBJ1-2	TGTGCCAGCAGTCCCGGGACAGGGATCTATGGCTACACCTTC	CASSPGTGIYGYTF
TRBV15	-	14	-	TRBJ2-5	TGTGCCACCAGCAGAGATCGATTGAGTGAGACCCAGTACTTC	CATSRDRLSETQYF
TRBV27	-	15	few	TRBJ1-6	TGTGCCAGCAGTTTATCCGCCAGGGGTAATTCACCCCTCCACTTT	CASSLSARGNSPLHF